Following are 32 T cell receptor beta chains from one sample sequenced in a study of T cell responses to AZD1222 COVID-19 vaccine. Repertoires were generated with immunoSEQ multiplex PCR, while TCRdb's copy carries only in-frame clones and drops some. The sample includes 150,000 to 200,000 clones, roughly 91% of them seen just once. Sequences were derived from peripheral blood, sampled on day 0 of AZD1222 vaccination. The receptor source for this set is an adult in good health.

The chain carries TRBV18 and TRBJ2-7, with D maybe TRBD1 (6 bases). Germline values: CDR1 KGHSH, CDR2 LQKENI. CDR3 length: 14 amino acids. Trimming removed 1 base from V and 6 bases from J, with 13 bases in between. CDR3 sequence: CASSPREGVSEQYF. DNA of the CDR3: TGTGCCAGCTCACCACGCGAGGGGGTCAGCGAGCAGTACTTC.

The J gene is TRBJ1-2, the V gene TRBV10-3; TRBD1 is a possible D gene (5 bases). Trimming removed 0 bases from V and 4 bases from J, with 15 bases in between. This CDR3 is 16 amino acids long. Germline CDR1 ENHRY, CDR2 SYGVKD. The CDR3 spells CAISESTDTLRYGYTF. CDR3 sequence (DNA): TGTGCCATCAGTGAGTCGACAGATACCTTACGCTATGGCTACACCTTC.

V is TRBV6-5 and J is TRBJ1-3; D not certain. Deletions cut 6 bases from V and 0 bases from J, with 9 bases between. Germline CDR1 and CDR2: MNHEY and SVGAGI. The CDR3 has 14 residues. This CDR3 reads CASRPGSSGNTIYF. CDR3 DNA: TGTGCCAGCAGACCCGGCAGCTCTGGAAACACCATATATTTT.

The genes are TRBV5-1 and TRBJ2-7, with 11 positions matching TRBD2. Unmatched junction bases numbered 21, after V lost 4 bases and J lost 6 bases. Germline-derived CDR1 and CDR2 are SGHRS and YFSETQ. This CDR3 spans 19 amino acids. DNA for the CDR3: TGCGCCAGCAGCGGCGGGGGACTAGCGGTCTCAGGAGGTATTCGCGAGCAGTACTTC. It translates to CASSGGGLAVSGGIREQYF.

This chain connects TRBV9 to TRBJ1-4, with D maybe TRBD1 (6 bases). V lost 0 bases and J lost 5, with 14 bases in between. The CDR3 covers 16 residues. The germline CDR1 and CDR2 sequences are SGDLS and YYNGEE. The CDR3 is CASSVALGQKNEKLFF. In DNA form, the CDR3 reads TGTGCCAGCAGCGTAGCTCTAGGACAGAAGAATGAAAAACTGTTTTTT.

The chain couples TRBV5-4 to TRBJ2-3; weak D call: TRBD2 (6 bases). The CDR3 totals 14 residues. Germline values: CDR1 SGHNT, CDR2 YYREEE (reference sequence). V was clipped by 6 bases and J by 1 base, with 12 bases between them. CDR3 in amino acids: CASTRRGGTDTQYF. The CDR3 coding sequence is TGTGCCAGCACCCGGAGGGGCGGCACAGATACGCAGTATTTT.

The V gene is TRBV6-2 or TRBV6-3, the J gene TRBJ2-3, with D perhaps TRBD1 (6 bases). The CDR3 has 15 amino acids. Trimming cost V 5 bases and J 4 bases, with 16 bases left between them. In germline, CDR1 is MNHEY, CDR2 SVGEGT. The CDR3 loop is CASSPHTGPSDTQYF. The CDR3, as DNA: TGTGCCAGCAGTCCCCATACAGGGCCTTCAGATACGCAGTATTTT.

The chain carries TRBV9 and TRBJ2-1, with 7 bases fitting TRBD2. CDR3 size: 16 residues. The V segment lost 0 bases and the J segment 1 base; nucleotides outside the gene matches: 4. Germline lookup yields CDR1 SGDLS and CDR2 YYNGEE. The CDR3 region has the DNA TGTGCCAGCAGCGTAGCGAGCGGGAATTCCTACAATGAGCAGTTCTTC. Amino acid sequence: CASSVASGNSYNEQFF.

This chain joins TRBV9 and TRBJ1-2, with D maybe TRBD1 (5 bases). There are 13 residues in the CDR3. Trimming removed 0 bases at V and 11 bases at J, with 14 bases between. Germline V gene data show CDR1 as SGDLS and CDR2 as YYNGEE. The chain's CDR3 is CASSVGGAGGYTF. The CDR3 nucleotides are TGTGCCAGCAGCGTAGGAGGGGCAGGTGGTTACACCTTC.

This clone has just one count. The J gene is TRBJ1-5, the V gene TRBV6-5, with 7 bases aligning to TRBD1. Germline V gives CDR1 MNHEY, CDR2 SVGAGI. CDR3 length equals 15 residues. V shed 5 bases and J 7 bases; nucleotides not matched to a gene: 11. Written as DNA, the CDR3 is TGTGCCAGCAGTCTGCGACAGGGTGGGGAACAGCCCCAGCATTTT. Translated, it gives CASSLRQGGEQPQHF.

The chain has TRBV19 and TRBJ1-1; TRBD1 matches 7 bases. The CDR3 has 15 residues. J gave up 0 bases and V 4 bases, and 5 bases lay outside the gene matches. In germline, CDR1 is LNHDA, CDR2 SQIVND (reference sequence). The CDR3 sequence is CASSTGTEVNTEAFF. The CDR3 nucleotides read TGTGCCAGTAGTACAGGGACAGAAGTGAACACTGAAGCTTTCTTT.

The rearrangement links TRBV2 to TRBJ2-3, with D unresolved. CDR1 and CDR2 from the germline V gene are SNHLY and FYNNEI. With 8 bases removed from V and 6 bases from J, the gap between germline ends came to 15 bases. This CDR3 comprises 13 residues. The CDR3 nucleotides are TGTGCCAGCCCCCTCGCGGTTTTGGATACGCAGTATTTT. This sequence encodes CASPLAVLDTQYF.

This chain links TRBV9 with TRBJ2-2; 10 positions match TRBD2. With 4 bases clipped from V and 5 bases from J, the junction kept 5 bases outside the gene matches. The CDR3 sequence is 15 residues long. Germline V lookup: CDR1 SGDLS, CDR2 YYNGEE. CDR3 DNA: TGTGCCAGCAGCCGTAGCGGGGGGCCAACCGGGGAGCTGTTTTTT. As protein: CASSRSGGPTGELFF.

This chain links TRBV5-6 with TRBJ1-5, with 9 nucleotides matching TRBD1. CDR1 and CDR2 (germline): SGHDT, YYEEEE. V lost 0 bases, J lost 3 bases, and 10 bases stayed unmatched. The CDR3 totals 18 residues. The CDR3 loop reads CASSLDTGTGRFNQPQHF. The CDR3 region has the DNA TGTGCCAGCAGCTTGGACACCGGGACAGGGCGGTTCAATCAGCCCCAGCATTTT.

The CDR3 loop reads CASTSGGRREQFF. The DNA for the CDR3 is TGTGCCAGCACCTCCGGCGGGAGGAGGGAGCAGTTCTTC. This sequence joins TRBV28 and TRBJ2-1; 8 nucleotides line up with TRBD2. In germline, CDR1 is MDHEN, CDR2 SYDVKM. J gave up 10 bases and V 7 bases, and 9 bases lay outside the gene matches. CDR3 size: 13 residues. Full variable domain (missing parts from reference TRBV28 and TRBJ2-1): DVKVTQSSRYLVKRTGEKVFLECVQDMDHENMFWYRQDPGLGLRLIYFSYDVKMKEKGDIPEGYSVSREKKERFSLILESASTNQTSMYLCASTSGGRREQFFGPGTRLTVL.

This chain joins TRBV9 and TRBJ1-5; D gene ambiguous. CDR3 length: 12 residues. The germline V gene encodes CDR1 SGDLS and CDR2 YYNGEE. Trimming cost V 2 bases and J 0 bases, with 0 bases left between them. CDR3 bases: TGTGCCAGCAGCGTTAGCAATCAGCCCCAGCATTTT. Its translation: CASSVSNQPQHF.

CDR3 in amino acids: CASSLLVGREGNEQFF. The CDR3 bases are TGTGCCAGCAGCTTGTTGGTTGGCAGGGAAGGGAATGAGCAGTTCTTC. The chain carries TRBV5-4 and TRBJ2-1; the D gene is possibly TRBD1 (5 bases). The CDR3 contains 16 residues. CDR1 SGHNT and CDR2 YYREEE come from the germline V gene (reference sequence). Deletions cut 1 base from V and 7 bases from J, with 18 bases between.

The CDR3 DNA is TGTGCCAGCAGCTCGTGGGGGCAGGTTAATGAAAAACTGTTTTTT. Amino acids: CASSSWGQVNEKLFF. The chain has TRBV7-2 and TRBJ1-4; tentative D call: TRBD1 (6 bases). This CDR3 spans 15 amino acids. The germline V gene has CDR1 SGHTA and CDR2 FQGNSA. Deletions cut 4 bases from V and 4 bases from J, with 13 bases between.

This rearrangement joins TRBV12-1 to TRBJ1-5; TRBD1, as called in the table, went unchecked against the DNA. TRBV12-1 is reported as a pseudogene. CDR3 length: 15 residues. CDR3 amino acids: CASSFVTDSNQPQHF. The CDR3 coding sequence is TGTGCCAGCAGCTTTGTGACAGATAGCAATCAGCCCCAGCATTTT.

V is TRBV24-1 and J is TRBJ1-2; no firm D call. V lost 1 base, J lost 4 bases, and 15 bases lay in between. The CDR3 runs to 16 residues. Germline CDR1 is KGHDR and CDR2 is SFDVKD. The chain's CDR3 is CATSDLRAGGAYGYTF. In DNA form, the CDR3 reads TGTGCCACCAGTGATTTAAGGGCGGGAGGCGCCTATGGCTACACCTTC.

Concerning this clone itself: Other DNA sequences in the sample encode the same CDR3. The CDR3 is CASSQDTRTQYF. In DNA form, the CDR3 reads TGTGCCAGCAGCCAAGATACCCGTACGCAGTATTTT. The chain links TRBV3-1 (or the pseudogene TRBV3-2) to TRBJ2-3, with no clear D. V gave up 0 bases and J gave up 8 bases, with 6 bases separating them. The CDR3 has 12 amino acids. Germline CDR1 and CDR2: LGHDT and YNNKEL (reference sequence).

The V gene is TRBV7-2, the J gene TRBJ2-1, with D unresolved. CDR1 SGHTA and CDR2 FQGNSA come from the germline V gene. The CDR3 runs 12 residues. The ends were cut back, 1 base at V and 6 bases at J, with 4 bases in the middle. The CDR3 nucleotides are TGTGCCAGCAGCTTAGGCCGCAATGAGCAGTTCTTC. Its protein is CASSLGRNEQFF.

This chain connects TRBV14 to TRBJ1-6; TRBD1 matches 10 bases. CDR1 is SGHDN and CDR2 is FVKESK in the germline V gene. CDR3 length equals 16 residues. The junction had 6 bases not matched to a gene; V was cut back by 0 bases and J by 10 bases. The DNA for the CDR3 is TGTGCCAGCAGCCAAGATACCGGGACAGGGGACTCACCCCTCCACTTT. This encodes CASSQDTGTGDSPLHF.

The chain combines TRBV19 with TRBJ2-7; no definite D call. V lost 6 bases and J 0 bases, leaving 12 bases between the germline ends. The CDR3 runs to 14 residues. CDR1 is LNHDA, CDR2 SQIVND, per germline (reference sequence). The CDR3 region has the DNA TGTGCCAGTAGATTCGGCGGATCCTCCTACGAGCAGTACTTC. Protein product: CASRFGGSSYEQYF.

This chain joins TRBV28 and TRBJ1-5; 9 bases match TRBD1. This CDR3 comprises 17 residues. The germline gives CDR1 MDHEN, CDR2 SYDVKM. The junction had 11 bases not matched to a gene; V was cut back by 8 bases and J by 0 bases. Here the CDR3 reads CASESGTGSYSNQPQHF. CDR3 sequence (DNA): TGTGCCAGCGAATCCGGGACAGGGAGTTATAGCAATCAGCCCCAGCATTTT.

V gene TRBV28 combines with J gene TRBJ2-7; perhaps TRBD1 as D (6 bases). Trimming pared 11 bases from V and 3 bases from J, leaving 20 bases between. This CDR3 is 14 amino acids long. CDR1 is MDHEN and CDR2 is SYDVKM in the germline V gene. DNA of the CDR3: TGTGCCTCTAAAGGCAGGGGTTCTTACTACGAGCAGTACGTC. Protein: CASKGRGSYYEQYV.

This clone occurred a few times. The V call is TRBV6-2 or TRBV6-3, the J call TRBJ1-1, with a tentative D call TRBD1 (5 bases). The V end was cut by 0 bases, the J end by 6 bases, with 17 bases between. This CDR3 is built from 16 residues. CDR1 and CDR2 (germline): MNHEY, SVGEGT. The CDR3 bases are TGTGCCAGCAGTTACTCCCGTCTCAGGGACGGATCTGAAGCTTTCTTT. This encodes CASSYSRLRDGSEAFF.

CDR3 sequence reads: CASSFSTANTGELFF. CDR3 sequence (DNA): TGTGCCAGCAGTTTTTCGACGGCGAACACCGGGGAGCTGTTTTTT. V gene TRBV28 combines with J gene TRBJ2-2; D is uncertain. CDR3 length: 15 amino acids. In germline, CDR1 is MDHEN, CDR2 SYDVKM. Trimming took off 3 bases at V and 0 bases at J, with 8 bases between the two ends.

The table lists this clone with a few counts. The rearrangement uses TRBV6-1 and TRBJ1-5; D gene unclear. The CDR3 covers 13 residues. The ends were cut back, 3 bases at V and 10 bases at J, with 13 bases in the middle. Germline-derived CDR1 and CDR2 are MNHNS and SASEGT. The CDR3 DNA sequence: TGTGCCAGCAGTGACGGGGTCGGTGGTCCCCAGCATTTT. Its protein product is CASSDGVGGPQHF.

The CDR3 region is CSVPDRVGNEKLFF. The CDR3 nucleotides are TGCAGCGTCCCAGACAGGGTTGGGAATGAAAAACTGTTTTTT. V usage is TRBV29-1 and J usage is TRBJ1-4, with 7 bases fitting TRBD1. Germline V CDR1 and CDR2: SQVTM, ANQGSEA. The V gene end was trimmed by 6 bases and the J gene end by 5 bases; junction bases not matched to a gene: 9. The CDR3 has 14 residues. Together with reference TRBV29-1 and TRBJ1-4, the CDR3 gives the full variable domain: SAVISQKPSRDICQRGTSLTIQCQVDSQVTMMFWYRQQPGQSLTLIATANQGSEATYESGFVIDKFPISRPNLTFSTLTVSNMSPEDSSIYLCSVPDRVGNEKLFFGSGTQLSVL.

The chain recombines TRBV27 with TRBJ1-5; no clear D. Germline CDR1 and CDR2: MNHEY and SMNVEV (reference sequence). The CDR3 has 16 amino acids. V lost 5 bases and J lost 1, with 15 bases in between. The CDR3: CASSLIGGRSNQPQHF. The CDR3 DNA sequence: TGTGCCAGCAGTCTAATAGGAGGGAGGAGCAATCAGCCCCAGCATTTT.

The V gene is TRBV11-1, the J gene TRBJ2-7, with 7 bases matching TRBD2. The CDR3 has 15 residues. Germline V CDR1 and CDR2: SGHAT, FQDESV (reference sequence). The junction had 7 bases not matched to a gene; V was cut back by 3 bases and J by 2 bases. Here the CDR3 DNA reads TGTGCCAGCAGCTTGGGTATGGGAGGGCCCTACGAGCAGTACTTC. Translation gives CASSLGMGGPYEQYF. Full variable domain (outside the CDR3, taken from reference TRBV11-1 and TRBJ2-7): EAEVAQSPRYKITEKSQAVAFWCDPISGHATLYWYRQILGQGPELLVQFQDESVVDDSQLPKDRFSAERLKGVDSTLKIQPAELGDSAMYLCASSLGMGGPYEQYFGPGTRLTVT.